These 24 T cell receptor beta chains were sequenced from one sample in a study of cytomegalovirus exposure and HLA in healthy donors. Primers: 60 Vbeta forward and 13 Jbeta reverse. Profiling relied on immunoSEQ multiplex PCR, and the TCRdb table lists in-frame clones only, not all of them. Here the sample spans about 140,000 clones, about three quarters being singletons. Sequenced sample: PBMCs. These receptors all come from a woman under 40 in good health and CMV-seronegative.

The chain has TRBV5-8 and TRBJ2-5; 12 bases align to TRBD2. This CDR3 spans 17 amino acids. V lost 0 bases to trimming and J lost 5 bases; unmatched junction nucleotides: 8. From germline, CDR1 is SGHTS and CDR2 YDEGEE. The CDR3 loop is CASSLGTSGNAVETQYF. In nucleotides, the CDR3 is TGTGCCAGCAGCTTGGGGACTAGCGGGAACGCCGTGGAGACCCAGTACTTC.

This clone has just a few counts. The CDR3 spells CASGLTRPGSYEQYV. CDR3 DNA sequence: TGTGCTAGTGGTTTAACCAGGCCCGGCTCCTACGAGCAGTACGTC. The chain links TRBV12-5 to TRBJ2-7, with D uncertain. The CDR3 has 15 residues. The ends were cut back, 3 bases at V and 0 bases at J, with 12 bases in the middle. Looked up from germline, CDR1 is LGHNT and CDR2 is FRNRAP.

The rearrangement uses TRBV28 and TRBJ1-5; 12 positions match TRBD1. The CDR3 sequence is 16 residues long. After removal of 3 bases from V and 7 bases from J, the junction contained 7 bases not matched to a gene. Germline V gene data show CDR1 as MDHEN and CDR2 as SYDVKM. The CDR3 here is CASSFTGTGGQQPQHF. CDR3 nucleotide sequence: TGTGCCAGCAGTTTTACCGGGACAGGGGGCCAACAGCCCCAGCATTTT.

The CDR3 DNA sequence: TGTGCCAGCAGTTTTTGGGCACAGGGGGCGCACACTGAAGCTTTCTTT. This sequence encodes CASSFWAQGAHTEAFF. The rearrangement links TRBV27 to TRBJ1-1; 9 bases are shared with TRBD1. The germline gives CDR1 MNHEY, CDR2 SMNVEV (reference sequence). Unmatched junction bases numbered 8, after V lost 3 bases and J lost 3 bases. The length of the CDR3 is 16 residues.

This clone has only a few counts. Other DNA sequences in the same sample also yield this CDR3. The rearrangement joins TRBV29-1 to TRBJ1-2, with 10 positions matching TRBD1. From germline, CDR1 is SQVTM and CDR2 ANQGSEA. V shed 6 bases, J shed 8 bases, and the junction held 3 bases outside the gene matches. The CDR3 extends over 11 amino acids. The CDR3 DNA follows: TGCAGCGTGGGGGACAGGGGCGGCTACACCTTC. Translation: CSVGDRGGYTF.

The V call is TRBV5-5, the J call TRBJ1-2; 8 bases fit TRBD1. Germline V gives CDR1 SGHKS, CDR2 YYEKEE (reference sequence). This CDR3 has 13 amino acids. J was trimmed by 7 bases and V by 4 bases; bases with no gene match: 6. CDR3 DNA: TGTGCCAGCAGCCAAGGACAGGGAGGTGGCTACACCTTC. This sequence encodes CASSQGQGGGYTF. Drawing the rest from reference TRBV5-5 and TRBJ1-2, the complete variable domain is DAGVTQSPTHLIKTRGQQVTLRCSPISGHKSVSWYQQVLGQGPQFIFQYYEKEERGRGNFPDRFSARQFPNYSSELNVNALLLGDSALYLCASSQGQGGGYTFGSGTRLTVV.

This sequence joins TRBV7-3 and TRBJ2-5; 10 bases are shared with TRBD2. Trimming cost V 5 bases and J 5 bases; bases outside gene matches: 14. The V gene's germline CDR1 is SGHTA and CDR2 FQGTGA. This CDR3 has 17 amino acids. This CDR3 is CASSPGGSGRSWETQYF. In DNA form, the CDR3 reads TGTGCCAGCAGCCCGGGGGGTAGCGGGAGGTCGTGGGAGACCCAGTACTTC.

Remarks on this clone: Sequence at one end of the junction differs from germline and may be a read error. V gene TRBV7-9 combines with J gene TRBJ2-5; no clear D gene. The CDR3 sequence is 14 residues long. CDR1 and CDR2 (germline): SEHNR, FQNEAQ (reference sequence). For the CDR3, the DNA is TGTTCCAGCAGCTTAGCCCCCCCCGGGGAGACCCAGTACTTC. Encoded protein: CSSSLAPPGETQYF.

The rearrangement links TRBV19 to TRBJ1-5; possible D gene TRBD1, 6 bases. The CDR3 length is 14 residues. Germline CDR1 reads LNHDA; CDR2 reads SQIVND (reference sequence). Trimming took 4 bases from V and 9 from J, leaving 16 bases between them. CDR3 sequence: CASSTGTRGGPQHF. DNA for the CDR3: TGTGCCAGTAGTACCGGGACACGCGGCGGGCCCCAGCATTTT.

The chain carries TRBV4-2 and TRBJ2-5; perhaps TRBD1 as D (6 bases). CDR3 length: 16 amino acids. Germline assignment: CDR1 LGHNA and CDR2 YNFKEQ. V shed 4 bases and J shed 5 bases, with 20 bases lying between them. CDR3 sequence reads: CASSPSRQVPWETQYF. In DNA, the CDR3 is TGTGCCAGCAGCCCCTCACGACAGGTACCGTGGGAGACCCAGTACTTC.

V gene TRBV10-3 combines with J gene TRBJ1-6, with 7 positions matching TRBD1. Germline CDR1 ENHRY, CDR2 SYGVKD. CDR3 length equals 14 residues. V was pared by 6 bases and J by 7 bases, with 6 bases of the junction left unmatched. The chain's CDR3 is CAIREQGGNSPLHF. The CDR3 region has the DNA TGTGCCATCAGAGAGCAGGGGGGAAATTCACCCCTCCACTTT.

This CDR3 reads CASRGLATNEQFF. The DNA for the CDR3 is TGTGCCAGTAGAGGGCTAGCTACCAATGAGCAGTTCTTC. The rearrangement links TRBV19 to TRBJ2-1; a possible D gene is TRBD2 (5 bases). The germline V gene has CDR1 LNHDA and CDR2 SQIVND (reference sequence). The CDR3 runs 13 residues. The V end was cut by 6 bases, the J end by 6 bases, with 12 bases between.

V gene TRBV5-1 combines with J gene TRBJ1-2; D might be TRBD1 (5 bases). This CDR3 has 13 amino acids. From germline, CDR1 is SGHRS and CDR2 YFSETQ. Trimming stripped 2 bases from V and 6 bases from J, with 11 bases between. The CDR3 coding sequence is TGCGCCAGCAGCTTCGGGCAGGGTGATGGCTACACCTTC. This gives the protein CASSFGQGDGYTF.

This clone was seen a handful of times. J is TRBJ2-1 and V is TRBV5-4, with 9 bases aligning to TRBD2. With V trimmed by 6 bases and J by 9 bases, 13 bases remained unmatched. The CDR3 is made up of 15 amino acids. CDR1 SGHNT and CDR2 YYREEE come from the germline V gene (reference sequence). This chain's CDR3 is CASTSGGTRFGEQFF. CDR3 DNA sequence: TGTGCCAGCACCAGCGGGGGGACACGGTTCGGTGAGCAGTTCTTC. The complete variable domain, with remaining parts taken from reference TRBV5-4 and TRBJ2-1, reads ETGVTQSPTHLIKTRGQQVTLRCSSQSGHNTVSWYQQALGQGPQFIFQYYREEENGRGNFPPRFSGLQFPNYSSELNVNALELDDSALYLCASTSGGTRFGEQFFGPGTRLTVL.

CDR3 nucleotide sequence: TGTGCCAGTAGTATAGTAACTCAAAGCAACGAGCAGTACTTC. It encodes CASSIVTQSNEQYF. This sequence joins TRBV19 and TRBJ2-7, with D uncertain. Germline V gene lookup returns CDR1 LNHDA and CDR2 SQIVND (reference sequence). The CDR3 is made up of 14 amino acids. V lost 1 base and J 5 bases, leaving 12 bases between the germline ends.

The rearrangement uses TRBV6-6 and TRBJ2-2, with 8 bases that match TRBD1. The CDR3 runs 14 residues. The V segment lost 5 bases and the J segment 4 bases; nucleotides outside the gene matches: 3. Germline assignment: CDR1 MNHNY and CDR2 SVGAGI (reference sequence). In nucleotides, the CDR3 is TGTGCCAGCAGTGACAGGGGTTTCACCGGGGAGCTGTTTTTT. Translation gives CASSDRGFTGELFF.

The J gene is TRBJ1-5, the V gene TRBV28; 8 bases are a match to TRBD1. The germline V gene encodes CDR1 MDHEN and CDR2 SYDVKM. V dropped 8 bases and J dropped 3; count of bases not matched to a gene: 9. This CDR3 contains 15 residues. The CDR3, as DNA: TGTGCCAGCCGGTCGTGGGGACAGGACAATCAGCCCCAGCATTTT. Its protein is CASRSWGQDNQPQHF.

This clone was observed a handful of times. The rearrangement links TRBV5-4 to TRBJ2-1, with D possibly matching TRBD2 (6 bases). Germline loops: CDR1 SGHNT, CDR2 YYREEE (reference sequence). The V end lost 4 bases, the J end lost 1 base, and 12 bases lay between the germline ends. This CDR3 has 15 amino acids. The CDR3: CASSTSTRSYNEQFF. The CDR3 region has the DNA TGTGCCAGCAGCACCTCGACTAGATCCTACAATGAGCAGTTCTTC.

In its sample, this clone was seen many times. CDR3 loop: CASSLERKTGRAFF. The CDR3 bases are TGTGCCAGCAGCTTAGAAAGGAAAACAGGGCGGGCTTTCTTT. The V and J genes are TRBV7-2 and TRBJ1-1; D possibly corresponds to TRBD1 (6 bases). The CDR3 totals 14 residues. V was clipped by 1 base and J by 11 bases, with 17 bases between them. Germline V gene lookup returns CDR1 SGHTA and CDR2 FQGNSA.

In this sample, this clone turned up once. J is TRBJ2-7 and V is TRBV27, with 7 bases that match TRBD1. Germline V gene lookup returns CDR1 MNHEY and CDR2 SMNVEV (reference sequence). The J segment lost 6 bases and the V segment lost 5 bases, leaving 10 bases of the junction unmatched. The CDR3 covers 14 residues. As DNA, the CDR3 is TGTGCCAGCAGTCCACATGACAGGGCAGGCGAGCAGTACTTC. Encoded protein: CASSPHDRAGEQYF.

This chain uses TRBV7-2 with TRBJ1-1; possibly TRBD1 for D (5 bases). CDR1 is SGHTA and CDR2 is FQGNSA in the germline V gene. The length of the CDR3 is 12 residues. The germline V and J ends were trimmed by 11 bases and 5 bases, with 15 bases remaining between them. CDR3 amino acids: CAVSWAGTEAFF. The CDR3 DNA follows: TGTGCCGTCAGCTGGGCAGGGACTGAAGCTTTCTTT.

The chain employs TRBV2 and TRBJ1-1; no clear D. Germline V gene data show CDR1 as SNHLY and CDR2 as FYNNEI. V lost 6 bases and J 6 bases, leaving 17 bases between the germline ends. This CDR3 is built from 14 residues. CDR3 amino acids: CASSPERGYSEAFF. CDR3 sequence (DNA): TGTGCCAGCAGCCCAGAACGGGGTTACTCTGAAGCTTTCTTT.

This clone has only a few counts. The final CDR3 position lacks the conserved phenylalanine or tryptophan, pointing to a likely read error. The DNA is omitted, as the CDR3 cannot be located on it reliably, and the CDR3 follows TCRdb's listing. This chain joins TRBV6-4 and TRBJ1-6; TRBD1, as called in the table, went unchecked against the DNA. In germline, CDR1 is MRHNA, CDR2 SNTAGT. The CDR3 is 13 residues long, ends included. This CDR3 is CASSDSGCETGTC.

This clone appeared a few times. The gene calls are TRBV6-1 and TRBJ1-1, with D hard to call. Trimming took 5 bases from V and 5 from J, leaving 9 bases between them. Germline V gene data show CDR1 as MNHNS and CDR2 as SASEGT. The CDR3 is made up of 12 amino acids. The CDR3, as DNA: TGTGCCAGCAGTCACTCTGAAACTGAAGCTTTCTTT. As protein: CASSHSETEAFF.